These T cell receptor beta chains were read from a single sample in a study of breast tumors, draining lymph nodes, adjacent tissues. TCRdb processed the multiplex PCR reads anew with MiXCR; each CDR3 protein has one entry. The sample includes about 140,000 distinct CDR3 sequences, around a third seen only once; the top ten take about 2.3%. The material sequenced was axillary lymph node tissue. These receptors came from a female donor with breast cancer. Some clones in this sample may be carry-over from other donors' samples. Each CDR3 is given with its conserved first and last residue. The D gene is left open where the match is weak. Clone size is given for some rows only: seen once, a few or many times, or a class if the clone is expanded.

>TRBV5-1|TRBJ2-1|TRBD1|-|16
CASSWEGQGTRNEQFF
TGCGCCAGCAGCTGGGAAGGACAGGGAACGCGGAATGAGCAGTTCTTC
>TRBV19|TRBJ2-6|-|-|15
CASSYARQGANVLTF
TGTGCCAGTAGTTATGCGAGACAGGGGGCCAACGTCCTGACTTTC
>TRBV12-3/TRBV12-4|TRBJ2-1|-|many|12
CASKPGHHEQFF
TGTGCCAGCAAACCGGGACACCATGAGCAGTTCTTC
>TRBV7-8|TRBJ1-5|TRBD1|many|16
CASSLAVDRGGQPQHF
TGTGCCAGCAGCTTAGCGGTTGACAGGGGAGGGCAGCCCCAGCATTTT
>TRBV5-1|TRBJ1-1|-|-|14
CASKPDSLNTEAFF
TGCGCCAGCAAACCGGACAGCCTGAACACTGAAGCTTTCTTT
>TRBV7-3|TRBJ1-4|-|-|14
CASSHRKGNEKLFF
TGTGCCAGCAGCCACAGGAAGGGGAATGAAAAACTGTTTTTT
>TRBV27|TRBJ2-5|TRBD2|-|14
CASSSSGRWETQYF
TGTGCCAGCAGTTCTAGCGGCCGGTGGGAGACCCAGTACTTC
>TRBV28|TRBJ2-5|-|few|14
CASGNRGYQETQYF
TGTGCCAGCGGCAACCGGGGGTACCAAGAGACCCAGTACTTC
>TRBV20-1|TRBJ1-4|-|-|16
CNARDLMGSTNEKLLF
TGCAATGCTAGAGATCTCATGGGTTCTACTAATGAAAAACTGCTTTTT
>TRBV11-2|TRBJ2-2|TRBD2|many|15
CASSVAGGPSGELFF
TGTGCCAGCAGCGTAGCGGGGGGGCCGAGCGGGGAGCTGTTTTTT
>TRBV29-1|TRBJ2-5|-|-|16
CSTQGWPGGSQETQYF
TGCAGCACCCAGGGGTGGCCCGGAGGTAGCCAAGAGACCCAGTACTTC
>TRBV5-8|TRBJ1-6|-|many|15
CASSLVGRGGSPLHF
TGTGCCAGCAGCTTGGTTGGCAGGGGAGGCTCACCCCTCCACTTT
>TRBV19|TRBJ2-7|-|many|18
CASSILISSGRDLYEQYF
TGTGCCAGTAGTATTTTGATCAGTAGCGGCAGGGACCTCTACGAGCAGTACTTC
>TRBV20-1|TRBJ2-7|TRBD2|many|13
CSGLPGLGYEQYF
TGCAGCGGTCTTCCGGGACTAGGATACGAGCAGTACTTC
>TRBV20-1|TRBJ1-4|TRBD1|-|14
CSASHSGGPAKLFF
TGCAGTGCTAGTCACTCAGGGGGGCCAGCAAAACTGTTTTTT
>TRBV11-1|TRBJ2-5|-|many|14
CASSLGQGLETQYF
TGTGCCAGCAGCTTAGGTCAGGGGTTGGAGACCCAGTACTTC
>TRBV7-2|TRBJ1-1|-|-|16
CASSLGGLGMNTEAFF
TGTGCCAGCAGCTTAGGCGGACTTGGAATGAACACTGAAGCTTTCTTT
>TRBV9|TRBJ2-3|-|many|15
CASSVGPMRSTTQYF
TGTGCCAGCAGCGTAGGACCCATGAGGTCCACTACGCAGTATTTT
>TRBV27|TRBJ1-6|-|many|15
CASSFTDSSYSPLHF
TGTGCCAGCAGTTTTACGGACAGTAGTTACTCACCCCTCCACTTT
>TRBV5-5|TRBJ2-2|TRBD2|-|13
CASSLGTSGELFF
TGTGCCAGCAGCCTCGGGACTAGCGGGGAGCTGTTTTTT
>TRBV10-2|TRBJ1-3|-|many|15
CASSAGGSSGNTIYF
TGCGCCAGCAGTGCAGGTGGGAGCTCTGGAAACACCATATATTTT
>TRBV3-1|TRBJ1-4|-|many|17
CASSQSGSGVSYEKLFF
TGTGCCAGCAGCCAAAGTGGGAGCGGGGTATCATATGAAAAACTGTTTTTT
>TRBV5-1|TRBJ2-1|TRBD1|-|15
CASSSGQGLRNEQFF
TGCGCCAGCAGCTCGGGACAGGGGTTGAGGAATGAGCAGTTCTTC
>TRBV11-2|TRBJ2-7|-|-|17
CASSLAPGIGMGYEQYF
TGTGCCAGCAGCTTAGCCCCGGGGATCGGGATGGGTTACGAGCAGTACTTC
>TRBV2|TRBJ1-4|TRBD1|-|15
CASSDNGQGNGKLFF
TGTGCCAGCAGTGACAACGGACAGGGGAACGGAAAACTGTTTTTT